Presented here are 21 T cell receptor beta chains from one specimen sequenced in a study of OX40 agonist ivuxolimab in advanced cancers. TCRdb's copy holds only in-frame clones and misses some; the assay was immunoSEQ multiplex PCR. The table includes 60,000 to 90,000 clones, roughly 81% detected once. Specimen: CD4+ or CD8+ T cells sorted from blood, collected in a trial of the OX40 agonist ivuxolimab. Source of these receptors: an adult with an advanced solid tumor such as melanoma, head and neck, liver or kidney cancer.

V usage is TRBV5-6 and J usage is TRBJ1-2; D perhaps matches TRBD1 (5 bases). The CDR3 loop spans 14 amino acids. Germline V CDR1 and CDR2: SGHDT, YYEEEE. The V and J ends lost 3 bases and 8 bases respectively, with 17 bases between them. In DNA, the CDR3 is TGTGCCAGCAGCTCCACCCCCGGGGCAGGGGGCTACACCTTC. It encodes CASSSTPGAGGYTF.

About this clone itself: This sample also contains other DNA sequences that code for the same CDR3. The rearrangement joins TRBV7-2 to TRBJ2-2; D gene uncertain. Deletions cut 3 bases from V and 1 base from J, with 3 bases between. The CDR3 runs 13 residues. Germline CDR1 and CDR2: SGHTA and FQGNSA. The CDR3: CASSFLNTGELFF. For the CDR3, the DNA is TGTGCCAGCAGCTTTTTGAACACCGGGGAGCTGTTTTTT.

The chain couples TRBV5-1 to TRBJ2-7, with 14 bases fitting TRBD2. The CDR3 sequence is 15 residues long. Germline CDR1 is SGHRS and CDR2 is YFSETQ. The V gene end was trimmed by 7 bases and the J gene end by 2 bases; junction bases not matched to a gene: 5. This CDR3 reads CASATGLAGAYEQYF. The CDR3, as DNA: TGCGCCAGCGCCACGGGACTAGCGGGAGCCTACGAGCAGTACTTC.

V gene TRBV5-1 combines with J gene TRBJ2-1; 8 bases map to TRBD2. With V trimmed by 4 bases and J by 7 bases, 16 bases remained unmatched. The CDR3 contains 17 residues. Germline CDR1 and CDR2: SGHRS and YFSETQ. The CDR3 reads CASSPEGSGLAWNEQFF. DNA of the CDR3: TGCGCCAGCAGCCCGGAGGGTAGCGGACTAGCATGGAATGAGCAGTTCTTC.

V is TRBV18 and J is TRBJ1-1, with D perhaps TRBD1 (6 bases). V was trimmed by 1 base and J by 3 bases, leaving 12 bases between them. There are 15 residues in the CDR3. Looked up from germline, CDR1 is KGHSH and CDR2 is LQKENI. The CDR3 sequence is CASSPRGGWDTEAFF. The CDR3 DNA reads TGTGCCAGCTCACCACGTGGGGGCTGGGACACTGAAGCTTTCTTT.

The rearrangement links TRBV7-2 to TRBJ2-5; tentative D call: TRBD2 (7 bases). The CDR3 consists of 14 residues. Germline-derived CDR1 and CDR2 are SGHTA and FQGNSA. The V end was cut by 5 bases, the J end by 3 bases, with 13 bases between. As DNA, the CDR3 is TGTGCCAGCAGCCGGGGAGGGACAAAAGAGACCCAGTACTTC. As protein: CASSRGGTKETQYF.

The chain couples TRBV5-4 to TRBJ2-5, with D perhaps matching TRBD2 (6 bases). Trimming pared 4 bases from V and 1 base from J, leaving 8 bases between. From germline, CDR1 is SGHNT and CDR2 YYREEE (reference sequence). This CDR3 is 13 amino acids long. CDR3 region: CASSRGLQETQYF. The CDR3 DNA reads as TGTGCCAGCAGCCGGGGACTCCAAGAGACCCAGTACTTC.

Written as DNA, the CDR3 is TGTGCCAGCAGCTTAACTAGCGGACATAGATACGAGCAGTACTTC. This codes for CASSLTSGHRYEQYF. The V gene is TRBV7-2, the J gene TRBJ2-7; 8 bases are shared with TRBD2. Trimming at V came to 2 bases and at J to 4 bases, leaving 7 bases not matched to a gene. The germline gives CDR1 SGHTA, CDR2 FQGNSA. CDR3 length equals 15 residues.

DNA of the CDR3: TGTGCCAGCAGTACCGGGGTAGATTCACCCCTCCACTTT. Its protein is CASSTGVDSPLHF. The chain employs TRBV6-5 and TRBJ1-6, with D unresolved. This CDR3 spans 13 amino acids. CDR1 is MNHEY, CDR2 SVGAGI, per germline. Deletions cut 5 bases from V and 8 bases from J, with 10 bases between.

The J gene is TRBJ2-1, the V gene TRBV7-6; 9 bases map to TRBD2. This CDR3 comprises 16 residues. Germline assignment: CDR1 SGHVS and CDR2 FNYEAQ. Losses at the gene ends were 4 bases for V and 5 bases for J; bases not matched to a gene: 9. The CDR3 protein is CASSSQAGGSNNEQFF. The DNA for the CDR3 is TGTGCCAGCAGCTCCCAAGCGGGAGGTAGCAACAATGAGCAGTTCTTC.

The chain uses TRBV19 and TRBJ2-2; 8 nucleotides agree with TRBD1. The CDR3 is 16 amino acids. In germline, CDR1 is LNHDA, CDR2 SQIVND (reference sequence). V trimming: 6 bases; J trimming: 7 bases; junction bases outside the gene matches: 13. CDR3 sequence (DNA): TGTGCCAGTAGCGACTTTGGACAGGGATCAAGCGGGGAGCTGTTTTTT. This gives the protein CASSDFGQGSSGELFF.

This clone was counted only a few times. V gene TRBV7-2 combines with J gene TRBJ1-5; no clear D. Deletions cut 6 bases from V and 7 bases from J, with 13 bases between. The CDR3 consists of 13 residues. The V gene's germline CDR1 is SGHTA and CDR2 FQGNSA. CDR3 residues: CASSQTGIQPQHF. Written as DNA, the CDR3 is TGTGCCAGCAGTCAAACGGGGATCCAGCCCCAGCATTTT.

The J gene is TRBJ2-7, the V gene TRBV6-5; 7 nucleotides match TRBD1. There are 14 residues in the CDR3. Trimming at V came to 5 bases and at J to 3 bases, leaving 7 bases not matched to a gene. Germline V gives CDR1 MNHEY, CDR2 SVGAGI. CDR3 DNA: TGTGCCAGCAGTAACGGGGACAGAAACTACGAGCAGTACTTC. Amino acids: CASSNGDRNYEQYF.

This clone was seen only once. This rearrangement joins TRBV6-5 to TRBJ2-7; 9 bases agree with TRBD1. Per germline, CDR1 MNHEY and CDR2 SVGAGI. V was pared by 6 bases and J by 7 bases, with 10 bases of the junction left unmatched. This CDR3 region has 14 residues. CDR3 sequence reads: CASSPPNRGQEQYF. The CDR3 DNA follows: TGTGCCAGCAGCCCGCCCAACAGGGGGCAAGAGCAGTACTTC.

The chain joins TRBV18 to TRBJ1-1; the D is unclear. The V end was cut by 4 bases, the J end by 3 bases, with 18 bases between. CDR3 length: 16 amino acids. CDR1 is KGHSH and CDR2 is LQKENI in the germline V gene. The CDR3 DNA reads TGTGCCAGCTCACTCCCCTCGGGTCTCGGGTACACTGAAGCTTTCTTT. Protein product: CASSLPSGLGYTEAFF.

The gene calls are TRBV7-9 and TRBJ2-5; TRBD1 aligns across 7 bases. Germline-derived CDR1 and CDR2 are SEHNR and FQNEAQ (reference sequence). The CDR3 loop spans 15 amino acids. Germline trimming cut 5 bases from V and 2 bases from J; bases unmatched to any gene: 8. This chain's CDR3 is CASSTGTELQETQYF. The CDR3 DNA reads TGTGCCAGCAGCACCGGGACAGAACTTCAAGAGACCCAGTACTTC.

To note about this clone: An end of the junction does not agree with germline; a read error may underlie this. The V call is TRBV5-1, the J call TRBJ1-4; unclear D gene. Germline-derived CDR1 and CDR2 are SGHRS and YFSETQ. The CDR3 runs 13 residues. CDR3 DNA sequence: TGCGCCAGCAGCTTGGCGAGTAACGACGTACAACTTTTT. Translating gives CASSLASNDVQLF.

Comment on this clone: Other DNA sequences of this sample code for an identical CDR3. The V gene is TRBV6-6, the J gene TRBJ2-7; maybe TRBD2 (5 bases). With 5 bases removed from V and 0 bases from J, the gap between germline ends came to 17 bases. This CDR3 is 16 amino acids long. Germline V gene lookup returns CDR1 MNHNY and CDR2 SVGAGI (reference sequence). CDR3 sequence (DNA): TGTGCCAGCAGTACCCCGGAGGCCCTCAACTCCTACGAGCAGTACTTC. Protein product: CASSTPEALNSYEQYF.

This clone was counted many times. The genes are TRBV6-6 and TRBJ2-2, with D possibly TRBD1 on 6 matching bases. With 6 bases removed from V and 7 bases from J, the gap between germline ends came to 12 bases. Germline-derived CDR1 and CDR2 are MNHNY and SVGAGI (reference sequence). This CDR3 region has 13 residues. This CDR3 is CASRDPDSGELFF. The CDR3 coding sequence is TGTGCCAGCAGGGACCCGGACAGCGGGGAGCTGTTTTTT.

In this sample, this clone turned up once. The chain couples TRBV6-1 to TRBJ1-2; the D is unclear. Germline-derived CDR1 and CDR2 are MNHNS and SASEGT. Trimming pared 2 bases from V and 4 bases from J, leaving 17 bases between. This CDR3 spans 16 amino acids. As DNA, the CDR3 is TGTGCCAGCAGTGAATTTTCTCGGGTACGCGTCTATGGCTACACCTTC. Protein product: CASSEFSRVRVYGYTF.

V gene TRBV6-5 combines with J gene TRBJ1-5; D is unclear. This CDR3 is built from 15 residues. Trimming took off 0 bases at V and 6 bases at J, with 12 bases between the two ends. The germline gives CDR1 MNHEY, CDR2 SVGAGI. The chain's CDR3 is CASSYSTGLGQPQHF. As DNA, the CDR3 is TGTGCCAGCAGTTACTCGACGGGTCTCGGTCAGCCCCAGCATTTT.